The 21 T cell receptor beta chains below all came from one sample that was sequenced in a study of regulatory T cells in long-lasting Graves disease. Through Arm-PCR of CDR3 regions and iRepertoire HTBI primers, TCR beta libraries were built. Via MiXCR, TCRdb re-called the multiplex PCR reads, giving one row per CDR3 protein. The sample gives some 460,000 distinct CDR3 sequences, about a sixth of which show up once; 12% is in the top ten. Described time point: newly diagnosed GD, antithyroid drugs for less than 3 months. Scientists built the TCR library using RNA that was extracted from PBMCs. The same specimen was also included in a second study, on T cells in Graves' hyperthyroidism and ophthalmopathy.

Material: peripheral blood mononuclear cells (PBMCs), obtained at new diagnosis, from a patient treated with antithyroid drugs. The origin of the receptors is a man aged 35-49 years with Graves disease.

About this clonotype: This sequence is one base from a far larger clone and is likely a read error. The chain recombines TRBV14 with TRBJ2-3; 13 nucleotides agree with TRBD2. Judging by the DNA end, TRBJ2-7 fits better; the J call may be wrong. CDR3 length equals 15 residues. Germline lookup yields CDR1 SGHDN and CDR2 FVKESK. CDR3 sequence (DNA): TGTGCCAGCAGCCTACCGGGACTAGCGGGGAATGAGCAGTACTTC. It encodes CASSLPGLAGNEQYF.

This sequence joins TRBV6-9 and TRBJ2-7, with 10 bases fitting TRBD2. This CDR3 region has 16 residues. The V gene end was trimmed by 4 bases and the J gene end by 7 bases; junction bases not matched to a gene: 13. Germline V gene sequence: CDR1 MNHGY, CDR2 SVAAGI. The CDR3 reads CASSFARLAGAGEQYF. The CDR3 DNA follows: TGTGCCAGCAGTTTCGCCCGACTAGCGGGTGCGGGAGAGCAGTACTTC.

About this clonotype itself: A much larger clone is a single base away; this may be a read error. The rearrangement joins TRBV6-1 to TRBJ2-7; possible D gene TRBD1, 6 bases. The CDR3 totals 11 residues. The V gene's germline CDR1 is MNHNS and CDR2 SASEGT. Trimming pared 6 bases from V and 7 bases from J, leaving 10 bases between. The CDR3 sequence is CASRAQGEQYF. CDR3 DNA sequence: TGTGCCAGCAGGGCCCAGGGGGAGCAGTACTTC.

V and J are TRBV18 and TRBJ2-7; no reliable D call. CDR1 KGHSH and CDR2 LQKENI come from the germline V gene. This CDR3 contains 14 residues. Trimming shortened V by 6 bases and J by 5 bases, and 17 bases separated the two germline ends. For the CDR3, the DNA is TGTGCCAGCTCGCCCGACACGTTTACCGACGAGCAGTACTTC. It is translated as CASSPDTFTDEQYF.

This clonotype came up many times. An end of the junction differs from the germline gene, which may be a read error. The chain links TRBV9 to TRBJ2-2, with D possibly being TRBD2 (6 bases). This CDR3 is 13 amino acids long. In germline, CDR1 is SGDLS, CDR2 YYNGEE. CDR3 nucleotides: TGCGCCAGCAGTGAGTCGGGGGCCGGGGAGCTGTTTTTT. This translates into CASSESGAGELFF.

This chain uses TRBV10-3 with TRBJ2-5, with 7 bases identical to TRBD2. CDR3 length: 14 residues. Unmatched junction bases numbered 4, after V lost 4 bases and J lost 2 bases. CDR1 is ENHRY and CDR2 is SYGVKD in the germline V gene. The CDR3: CAISGGGDQETQYF. The CDR3 DNA follows: TGTGCCATCAGTGGGGGGGGGGATCAAGAGACCCAGTACTTC.

This clonotype was observed a handful of times. The genes are TRBV5-4 and TRBJ1-1; 7 bases are a match to TRBD1. This CDR3 region has 15 residues. Germline CDR1 reads SGHNT; CDR2 reads YYREEE (reference sequence). After removal of 4 bases from V and 2 bases from J, the junction contained 8 bases not matched to a gene. CDR3 DNA: TGTGCCAGCAGCCAGAAGGGGACAGTTAACACTGAAGCTTTCTTT. This gives the protein CASSQKGTVNTEAFF.

In this sample, this clonotype turned up many times. The V call is TRBV7-8, the J call TRBJ2-5, with D perhaps matching TRBD2 (5 bases). Germline V gene sequence: CDR1 SGHVS, CDR2 FQNEAQ. The CDR3 totals 16 residues. The ends were cut back, 4 bases at V and 5 bases at J, with 20 bases in the middle. The CDR3 sequence: CASSSDPGKRRETQYF. The CDR3 nucleotides read TGTGCCAGCAGCTCAGACCCCGGGAAACGGCGGGAGACCCAGTACTTC.

This clonotype has more than one count but fewer than ten. The chain recombines TRBV2 with TRBJ2-7, with 13 bases lining up with TRBD2. Germline V gives CDR1 SNHLY, CDR2 FYNNEI. The length of the CDR3 is 17 residues. With 5 bases clipped from V and 4 bases from J, the junction kept 11 bases outside the gene matches. Here the CDR3 reads CASSKTTSGRARYEQYF. CDR3 nucleotides: TGTGCCAGCAGTAAAACTACTAGCGGGAGGGCCAGGTACGAGCAGTACTTC.

In its sample, this clonotype was seen a few times. This chain uses TRBV7-9 with TRBJ2-5; 10 bases are a match to TRBD1. CDR1 and CDR2 (germline): SEHNR, FQNEAQ (reference sequence). V shed 6 bases, J shed 5 bases, and the junction held 9 bases outside the gene matches. This CDR3 contains 15 residues. In DNA form, the CDR3 reads TGTGCCAGCAGTTGGCGACAGGGGGCTTTTGAGACCCAGTACTTC. The encoded protein is CASSWRQGAFETQYF.

This chain joins TRBV2 and TRBJ1-4, with a weak D call TRBD1 (6 bases). V was cut by 6 bases and J by 2 bases, with 13 bases left in between. The CDR3 is 15 residues long. The germline V gene has CDR1 SNHLY and CDR2 FYNNEI. CDR3 region: CASSSGGATNEKLFF. The CDR3 bases are TGTGCCAGCAGCTCCGGGGGGGCCACTAATGAAAAACTGTTTTTT.

This clonotype was observed a handful of times. The J gene is TRBJ1-2, the V gene TRBV7-9; D possibly corresponds to TRBD1 (6 bases). The germline V and J ends were trimmed by 5 bases and 8 bases, with 21 bases remaining between them. CDR3 length: 15 amino acids. Germline V CDR1 and CDR2: SEHNR, FQNEAQ (reference sequence). CDR3 in DNA: TGTGCCAGCAGCCGTGAGGGTGGGGGGGCGGAAGGCTACACCTTC. This codes for CASSREGGGAEGYTF.

This clonotype was seen many times. The V and J genes are TRBV7-9 and TRBJ2-7, with D perhaps matching TRBD1 or TRBD2 (5 bases each). The length of the CDR3 is 14 residues. V was clipped by 0 bases and J by 7 bases, with 13 bases between them. Germline V gives CDR1 SEHNR, CDR2 FQNEAQ (reference sequence). The CDR3 sequence: CASSLAGRPGEQYF. In DNA, the CDR3 is TGTGCCAGCAGCTTAGCGGGACGGCCGGGGGAGCAGTACTTC.

The V and J genes are TRBV24-1 and TRBJ2-3; TRBD2 matches 8 bases. The CDR3 has 16 residues. Germline V gene data show CDR1 as KGHDR and CDR2 as SFDVKD. The V and J ends lost 0 bases and 5 bases, in that order; junction bases with no gene match: 6. CDR3 in DNA: TGTGCCACCAGTGATTTGCCCGGGAGGGCCATAGATACGCAGTATTTT. The encoded protein is CATSDLPGRAIDTQYF.

This clonotype turned up a few times. The rearrangement links TRBV19 to TRBJ2-7; 9 bases match TRBD2. The CDR3 sequence is 14 residues long. The trim removed 3 bases at V and 6 bases at J, leaving 6 bases unmatched. CDR1 LNHDA and CDR2 SQIVND come from the germline V gene (reference sequence). The CDR3: CASSMVAGASEQYF. In nucleotides, the CDR3 is TGTGCCAGTAGTATGGTAGCGGGAGCCTCCGAGCAGTACTTC.

This clonotype was detected many times. The chain employs TRBV6-1 and TRBJ2-5; either TRBD1 or TRBD2 may supply D (6 bases each). This CDR3 has 13 amino acids. The ends were cut back, 7 bases at V and 4 bases at J, with 13 bases in the middle. Germline V gene lookup returns CDR1 MNHNS and CDR2 SASEGT. The DNA of the CDR3 is TGTGCCAGCAATAGGGGGGCCGGAGAGACCCAGTACTTC. This translates into CASNRGAGETQYF.

V is TRBV9 and J is TRBJ2-1, with TRBD2 matching over 14 bases. Trimming at V came to 0 bases and at J to 7 bases, leaving 0 bases not matched to a gene. This CDR3 is 15 amino acids long. Germline lookup yields CDR1 SGDLS and CDR2 YYNGEE. CDR3 nucleotide sequence: TGTGCCAGCAGCGTAGGGACTAGCGGGAGGAATGAGCAGTTCTTC. Translated, it gives CASSVGTSGRNEQFF.

This clonotype appeared many times. V usage is TRBV20-1 and J usage is TRBJ2-7; 10 bases agree with TRBD2. CDR3 length equals 15 residues. The V segment lost 4 bases and the J segment 5 bases; nucleotides outside the gene matches: 11. From germline, CDR1 is DFQATT and CDR2 SNEGSKA (reference sequence). The CDR3 nucleotides are TGCAGTGCTAACTTAATAGCGGGGGGCGGGGACGAGCAGTACTTC. Residues: CSANLIAGGGDEQYF.

The sample holds many counts of this clonotype. This rearrangement joins TRBV29-1 to TRBJ2-5; TRBD1 might be the D (6 bases). The CDR3 has 12 amino acids. V was cut by 4 bases and J by 4 bases, with 10 bases left in between. CDR1 is SQVTM, CDR2 ANQGSEA, per germline. This chain's CDR3 is CSVAQGRETQYF. DNA for the CDR3: TGCAGCGTTGCACAGGGTAGAGAGACCCAGTACTTC.

This clonotype has ten or more counts. The rearrangement uses TRBV6-5 and TRBJ2-7, with D perhaps TRBD2 (5 bases). V was shortened by 2 bases and J by 0 bases, with 11 bases between the two germline ends. CDR3 length: 15 residues. Germline loops: CDR1 MNHEY, CDR2 SVGAGI. CDR3 DNA sequence: TGTGCCAGCAGTTACGGACGGGATAGCTCCTACGAGCAGTACTTC. Its protein product is CASSYGRDSSYEQYF.

This clonotype was counted many times. This sequence joins TRBV7-2 and TRBJ2-3; the D gene is possibly TRBD2 (6 bases). The length of the CDR3 is 15 residues. Germline loops: CDR1 SGHTA, CDR2 FQGNSA. Trimming left V 2 bases short and J 4 bases short, with 13 bases between. The CDR3 region is CASSLLGGGPDTQYF. CDR3 sequence (DNA): TGTGCCAGCAGCTTATTGGGGGGAGGCCCAGATACGCAGTATTTT.